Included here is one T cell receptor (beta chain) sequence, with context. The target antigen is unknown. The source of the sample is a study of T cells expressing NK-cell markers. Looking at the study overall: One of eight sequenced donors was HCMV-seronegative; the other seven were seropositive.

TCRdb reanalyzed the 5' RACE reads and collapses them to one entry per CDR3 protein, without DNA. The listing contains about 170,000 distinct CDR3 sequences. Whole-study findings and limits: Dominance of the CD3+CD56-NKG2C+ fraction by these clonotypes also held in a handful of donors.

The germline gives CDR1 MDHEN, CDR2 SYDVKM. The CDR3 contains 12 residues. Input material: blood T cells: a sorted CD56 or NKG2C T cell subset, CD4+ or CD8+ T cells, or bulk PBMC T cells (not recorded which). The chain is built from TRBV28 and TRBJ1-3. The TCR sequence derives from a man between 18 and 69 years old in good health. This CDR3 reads CASSLVGNTIYF.